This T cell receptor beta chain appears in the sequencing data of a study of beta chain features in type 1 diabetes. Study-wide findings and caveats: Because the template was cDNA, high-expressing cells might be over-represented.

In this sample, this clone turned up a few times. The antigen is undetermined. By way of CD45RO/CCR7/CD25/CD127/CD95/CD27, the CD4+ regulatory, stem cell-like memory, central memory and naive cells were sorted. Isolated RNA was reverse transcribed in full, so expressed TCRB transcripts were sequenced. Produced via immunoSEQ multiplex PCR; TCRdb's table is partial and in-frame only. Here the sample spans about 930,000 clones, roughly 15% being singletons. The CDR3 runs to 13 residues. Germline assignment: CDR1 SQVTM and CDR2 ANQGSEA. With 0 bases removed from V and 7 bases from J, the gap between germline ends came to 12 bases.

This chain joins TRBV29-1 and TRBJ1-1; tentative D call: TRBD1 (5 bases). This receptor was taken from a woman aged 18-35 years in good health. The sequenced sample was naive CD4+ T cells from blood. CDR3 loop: CSVEDPRVNEAFF. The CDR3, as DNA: TGCAGCGTTGAAGATCCCAGGGTCAATGAAGCTTTCTTT.